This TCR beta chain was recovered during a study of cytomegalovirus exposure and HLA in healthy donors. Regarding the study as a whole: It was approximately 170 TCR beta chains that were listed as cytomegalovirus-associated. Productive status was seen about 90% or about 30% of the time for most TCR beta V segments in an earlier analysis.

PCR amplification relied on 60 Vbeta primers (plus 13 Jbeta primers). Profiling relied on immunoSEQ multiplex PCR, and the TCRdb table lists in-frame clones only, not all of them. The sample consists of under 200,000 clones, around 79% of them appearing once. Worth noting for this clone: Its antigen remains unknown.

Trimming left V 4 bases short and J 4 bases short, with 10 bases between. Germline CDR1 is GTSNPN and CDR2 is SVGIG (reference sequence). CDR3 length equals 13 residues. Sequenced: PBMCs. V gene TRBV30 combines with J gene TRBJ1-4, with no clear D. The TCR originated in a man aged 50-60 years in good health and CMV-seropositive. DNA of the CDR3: TGTGCCTGGACAGGACTGATTAATGAAAAACTGTTTTTT. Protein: CAWTGLINEKLFF.